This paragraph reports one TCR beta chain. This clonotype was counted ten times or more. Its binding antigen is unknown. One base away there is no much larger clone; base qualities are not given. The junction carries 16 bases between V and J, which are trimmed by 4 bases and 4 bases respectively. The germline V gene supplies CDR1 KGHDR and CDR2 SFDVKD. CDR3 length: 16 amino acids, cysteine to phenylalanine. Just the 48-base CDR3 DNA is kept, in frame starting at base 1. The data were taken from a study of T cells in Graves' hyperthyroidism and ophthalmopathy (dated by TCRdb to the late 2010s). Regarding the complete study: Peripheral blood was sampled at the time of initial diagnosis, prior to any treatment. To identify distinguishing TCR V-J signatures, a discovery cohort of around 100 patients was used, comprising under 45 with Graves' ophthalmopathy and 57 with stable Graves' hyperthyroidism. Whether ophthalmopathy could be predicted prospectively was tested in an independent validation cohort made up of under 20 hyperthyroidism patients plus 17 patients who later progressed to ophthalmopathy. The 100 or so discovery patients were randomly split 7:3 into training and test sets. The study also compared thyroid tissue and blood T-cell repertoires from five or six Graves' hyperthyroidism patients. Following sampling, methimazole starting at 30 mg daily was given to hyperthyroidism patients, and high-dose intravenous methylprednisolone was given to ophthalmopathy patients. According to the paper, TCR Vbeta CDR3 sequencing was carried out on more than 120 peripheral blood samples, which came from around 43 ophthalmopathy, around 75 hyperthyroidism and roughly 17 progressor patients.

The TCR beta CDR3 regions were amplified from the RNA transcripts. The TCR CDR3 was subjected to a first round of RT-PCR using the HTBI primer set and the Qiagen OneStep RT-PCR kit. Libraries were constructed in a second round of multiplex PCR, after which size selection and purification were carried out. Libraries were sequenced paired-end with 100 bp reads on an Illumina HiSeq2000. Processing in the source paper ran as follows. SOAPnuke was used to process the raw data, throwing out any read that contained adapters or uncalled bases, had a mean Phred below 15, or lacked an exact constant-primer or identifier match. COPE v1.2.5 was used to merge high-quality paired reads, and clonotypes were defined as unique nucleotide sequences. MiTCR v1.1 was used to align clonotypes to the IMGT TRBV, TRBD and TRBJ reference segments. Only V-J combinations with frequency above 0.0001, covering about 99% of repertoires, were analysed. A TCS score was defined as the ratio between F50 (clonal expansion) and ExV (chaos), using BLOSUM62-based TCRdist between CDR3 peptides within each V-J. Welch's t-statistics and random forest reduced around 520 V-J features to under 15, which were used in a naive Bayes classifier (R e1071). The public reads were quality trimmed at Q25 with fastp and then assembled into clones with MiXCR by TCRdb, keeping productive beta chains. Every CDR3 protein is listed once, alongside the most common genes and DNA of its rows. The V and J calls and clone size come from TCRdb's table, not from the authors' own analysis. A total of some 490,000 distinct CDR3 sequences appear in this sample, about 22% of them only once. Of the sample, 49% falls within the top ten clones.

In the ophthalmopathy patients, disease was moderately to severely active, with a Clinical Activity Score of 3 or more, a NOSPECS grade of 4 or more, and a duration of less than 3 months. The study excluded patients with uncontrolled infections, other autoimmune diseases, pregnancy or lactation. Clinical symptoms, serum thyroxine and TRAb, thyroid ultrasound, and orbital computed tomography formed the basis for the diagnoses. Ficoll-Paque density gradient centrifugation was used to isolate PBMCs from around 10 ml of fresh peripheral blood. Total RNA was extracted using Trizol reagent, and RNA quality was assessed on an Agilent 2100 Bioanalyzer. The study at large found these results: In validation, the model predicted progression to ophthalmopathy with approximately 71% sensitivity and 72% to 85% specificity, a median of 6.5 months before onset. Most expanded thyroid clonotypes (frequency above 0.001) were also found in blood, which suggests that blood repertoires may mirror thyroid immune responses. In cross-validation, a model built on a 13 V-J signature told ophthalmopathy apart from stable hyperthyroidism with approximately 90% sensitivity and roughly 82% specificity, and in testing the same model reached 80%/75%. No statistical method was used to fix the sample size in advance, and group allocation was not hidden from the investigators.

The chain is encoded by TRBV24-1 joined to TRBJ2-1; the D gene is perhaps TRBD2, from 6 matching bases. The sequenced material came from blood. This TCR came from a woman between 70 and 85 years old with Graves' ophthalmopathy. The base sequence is TGTGCCACCAGTGACCCCCGGGACTCGAAGTACAATGAGCAGTTCTTC. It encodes CATSDPRDSKYNEQFF.